One and the same sample provided the 6 T cell receptor beta chains below, sequenced in a study of blood T cell repertoires in COVID-19. Profiled with immunoSEQ multiplex PCR; TCRdb holds only in-frame clones, not every one. The sample comprises roughly 3,900 clones, around 93% of which are singletons, and 6% to 9% rests with the top ten. The specimen was peripheral blood. All receptors derive from a middle-aged man with active COVID-19.

The genes are TRBV9 and TRBJ2-1; 7 bases align to TRBD2. Germline CDR1 and CDR2: SGDLS and YYNGEE. With 2 bases clipped from V and 6 bases from J, the junction kept 8 bases outside the gene matches. The CDR3 spans 15 residues. The CDR3 DNA sequence: TGTGCCAGCAGCGTTGCGGGAGATGTCTCCAATGAGCAGTTCTTC. It codes for CASSVAGDVSNEQFF.

Notes on this clone: A read error may account for a junction end that differs from germline. The chain uses TRBV14 and TRBJ2-4; the match to TRBD2 covers 10 bases. The CDR3 totals 20 residues. Germline assignment: CDR1 SGHDN and CDR2 FVKESK. The CDR3 bases are TGTGCCAGCAGTCAAGATAAGCGGGAGGGGAGGCTATATGGCAAAAACATTCAGTACTTC. Encoded protein: CASSQDKREGRLYGKNIQYF.

V usage is TRBV30 and J usage is TRBJ1-1; 9 nucleotides line up with TRBD1. The CDR3 is made up of 11 amino acids. V dropped 1 base and J dropped 11; count of bases not matched to a gene: 2. Germline V gene lookup returns CDR1 GTSNPN and CDR2 SVGIG (reference sequence). The CDR3 is CAWSDRGHAFF. DNA of the CDR3: TGTGCCTGGAGTGACAGGGGGCATGCTTTCTTT.

J is TRBJ2-3 and V is TRBV5-1; 10 nucleotides line up with TRBD1. Per germline, CDR1 SGHRS and CDR2 YFSETQ. Trimming cost V 3 bases and J 1 base; bases outside gene matches: 8. This CDR3 contains 17 residues. The CDR3 reads CASSSKTGTGGTDTQYF. The CDR3 DNA reads as TGCGCCAGCAGCTCTAAGACCGGGACAGGGGGCACAGATACGCAGTATTTT.

The chain is built from TRBV6-5 and TRBJ2-1; tentative D call: TRBD1 (5 bases). This CDR3 contains 11 residues. Germline CDR1 is MNHEY and CDR2 is SVGAGI. V lost 2 bases to trimming and J lost 12 bases, with 8 bases between them. The CDR3: CASSYGQGQFF. The CDR3 DNA reads TGTGCCAGCAGTTACGGCCAGGGGCAGTTCTTC.

For the CDR3, the DNA is TGTGCAACACGGTCTGCGTACTCGGGACAGGGCGGTTATGGCTACACCTTC. Its translation is CATRSAYSGQGGYGYTF. The genes are TRBV3-1 (or the pseudogene TRBV3-2) and TRBJ1-2, with TRBD1 matching over 9 bases. The CDR3 loop spans 17 amino acids. The germline V gene encodes CDR1 LGHDT and CDR2 YNNKEL (reference sequence).